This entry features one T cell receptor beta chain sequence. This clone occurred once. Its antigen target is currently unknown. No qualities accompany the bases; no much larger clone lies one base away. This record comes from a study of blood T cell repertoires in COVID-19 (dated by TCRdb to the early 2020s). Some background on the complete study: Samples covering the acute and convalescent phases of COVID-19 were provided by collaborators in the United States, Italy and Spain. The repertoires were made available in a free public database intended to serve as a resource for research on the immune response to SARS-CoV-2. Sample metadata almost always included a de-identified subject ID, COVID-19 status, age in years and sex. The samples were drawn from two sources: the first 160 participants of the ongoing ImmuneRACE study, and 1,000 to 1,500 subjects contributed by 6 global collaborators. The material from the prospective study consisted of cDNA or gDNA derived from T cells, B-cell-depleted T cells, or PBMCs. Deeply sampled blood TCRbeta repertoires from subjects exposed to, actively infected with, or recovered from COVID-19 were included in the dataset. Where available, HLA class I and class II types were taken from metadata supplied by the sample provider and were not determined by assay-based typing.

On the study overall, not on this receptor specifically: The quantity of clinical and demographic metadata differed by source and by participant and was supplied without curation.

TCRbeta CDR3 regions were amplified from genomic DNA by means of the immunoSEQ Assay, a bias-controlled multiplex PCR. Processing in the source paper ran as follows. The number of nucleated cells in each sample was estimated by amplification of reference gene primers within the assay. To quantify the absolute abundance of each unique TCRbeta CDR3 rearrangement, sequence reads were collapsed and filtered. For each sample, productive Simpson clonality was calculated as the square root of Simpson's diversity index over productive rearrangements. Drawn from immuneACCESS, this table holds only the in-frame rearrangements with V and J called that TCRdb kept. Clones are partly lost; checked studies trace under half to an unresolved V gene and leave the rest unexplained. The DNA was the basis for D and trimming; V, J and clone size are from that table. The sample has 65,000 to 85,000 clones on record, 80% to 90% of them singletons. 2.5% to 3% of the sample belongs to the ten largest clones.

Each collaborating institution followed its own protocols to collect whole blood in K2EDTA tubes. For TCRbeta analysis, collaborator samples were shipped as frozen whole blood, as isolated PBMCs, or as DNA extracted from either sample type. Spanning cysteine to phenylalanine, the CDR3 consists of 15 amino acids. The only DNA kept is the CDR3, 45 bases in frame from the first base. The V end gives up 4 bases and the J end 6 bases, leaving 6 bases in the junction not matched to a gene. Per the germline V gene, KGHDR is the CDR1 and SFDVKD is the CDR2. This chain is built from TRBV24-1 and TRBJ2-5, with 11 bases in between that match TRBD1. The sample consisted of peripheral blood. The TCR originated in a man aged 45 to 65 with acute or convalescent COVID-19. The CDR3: CATSDPGQGGQTQYF. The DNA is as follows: TGTGCCACCAGTGACCCGGGACAGGGGGGACAGACCCAGTACTTC.